What follows is one T cell receptor beta chain and its context. In the PCR, 60 Vbeta and 13 Jbeta primers were used. Assay: immunoSEQ multiplex PCR; the TCRdb copy retains only in-frame clones and omits some. The sample includes over 150,000 clones, 68% of them seen just once. The data were obtained in a study of cytomegalovirus exposure and HLA in healthy donors. At the level of the study: Unique TCR beta sequences numbering approximately 120 million came from about 179 million T cells in an earlier analysis.

Germline lookup yields CDR1 SGHDN and CDR2 FVKESK. The trim removed 2 bases at V and 7 bases at J, leaving 2 bases unmatched. The CDR3 runs 14 residues. The chain combines TRBV14 with TRBJ2-4; 10 bases fit TRBD1. The TCR sequence derives from a man aged 45-60 years in good health and CMV-seronegative. The material sequenced was PBMCs. In DNA, the CDR3 is TGTGCCAGCAGCCAAATGGGACAGGGGAACATTCAGTACTTC. Amino acids: CASSQMGQGNIQYF.